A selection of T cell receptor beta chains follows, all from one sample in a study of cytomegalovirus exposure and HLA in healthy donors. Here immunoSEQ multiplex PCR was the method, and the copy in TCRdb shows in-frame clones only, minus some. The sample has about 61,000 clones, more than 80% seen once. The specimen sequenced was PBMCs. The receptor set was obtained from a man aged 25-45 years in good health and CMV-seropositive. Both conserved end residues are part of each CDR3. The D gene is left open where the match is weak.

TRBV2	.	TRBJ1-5	CASSEEGREGLQPQHF
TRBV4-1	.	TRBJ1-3	CASSQDRTGNTIYF
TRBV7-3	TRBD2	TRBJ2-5	CASSSLAGARETQYF
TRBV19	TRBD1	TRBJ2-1	CASRDRGAYNEQFF
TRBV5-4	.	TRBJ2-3	CASSLDLAVSTDTQYF
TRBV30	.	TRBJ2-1	CAWSPGGSRGEQFF
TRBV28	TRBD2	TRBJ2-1	CASSLRLAGVYNEQFF
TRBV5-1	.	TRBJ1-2	CASSFDSGYTF
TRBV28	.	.	CASSPVDSYSYEQYF
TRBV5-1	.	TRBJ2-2	CASRMGLNTGELFF
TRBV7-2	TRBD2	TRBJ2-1	CASSLGLADEQFF
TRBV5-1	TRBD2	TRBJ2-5	CASSWPSGQETQYF
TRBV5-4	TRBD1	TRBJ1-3	CASSLDRAGNTIYF
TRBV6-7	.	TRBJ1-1	CASSYSGRLNTEAFF
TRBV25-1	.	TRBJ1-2	CASSAGLNGYTF
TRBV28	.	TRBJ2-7	CASSLLAGVGTYEQYF
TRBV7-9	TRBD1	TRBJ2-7	CASSSQGTGTYEQYF
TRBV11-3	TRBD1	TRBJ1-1	CASSLVSGGRTEAFF
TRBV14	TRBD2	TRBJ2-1	CASSRLVAGGNEQFF
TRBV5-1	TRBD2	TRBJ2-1	CASSVLTSGPYNEQFF
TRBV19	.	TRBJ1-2	CASQRGNYGYTF
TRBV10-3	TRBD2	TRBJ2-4	CAISDGGRNIQYF
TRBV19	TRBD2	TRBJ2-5	CASSRPAGTTSGSKETQYF
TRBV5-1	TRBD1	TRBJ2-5	CASSPGQEYQETQYF
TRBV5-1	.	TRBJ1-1	CASSSRRETGRVNTEAFF
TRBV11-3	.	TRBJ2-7	CASSGTPGGYSYEQYF
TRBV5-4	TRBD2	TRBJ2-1	CASSFSGKTYNEQFF
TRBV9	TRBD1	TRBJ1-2	CASSVEGQGIRYTF